One sample yielded the 6 T cell receptor beta chains listed below, sequenced in a study of T cells in Graves' hyperthyroidism and ophthalmopathy. Researchers amplified the TCR beta CDR3 regions from RNA transcripts. Primed by the HTBI set, a first-round RT-PCR was run on the TCR CDR3. TCRdb called the multiplex PCR reads again in MiXCR, with one record for every CDR3 protein. Of a few hundred thousand distinct CDR3 sequences in the sample, less than 20% were seen once. The sequenced sample was blood. All receptors come from a man aged 50 or older with Graves' ophthalmopathy.

CDR3 region: CASSVRASQVRTDTQYF. DNA of the CDR3: TGTGCCAGCAGCGTAAGGGCTTCCCAGGTGCGCACAGATACGCAGTATTTT. The V gene is TRBV9, the J gene TRBJ2-3; D not certain. The CDR3 totals 17 residues. Trimming left V 1 base short and J 1 base short, with 16 bases between. CDR1 SGDLS and CDR2 YYNGEE come from the germline V gene.

This clonotype was seen more than once but under ten times. The chain combines TRBV7-9 with TRBJ1-5; D gene ambiguous. The V end was cut by 4 bases, the J end by 3 bases, with 4 bases between. CDR3 length equals 12 residues. Germline V gene data show CDR1 as SEHNR and CDR2 as FQNEAQ (reference sequence). The CDR3: CASSSNNQPQHF. For the CDR3, the DNA is TGTGCCAGCAGCTCTAACAATCAGCCCCAGCATTTT.

This chain connects TRBV29-1 to TRBJ2-7; 9 bases map to TRBD2. The ends lost 6 bases at V and 4 bases at J; junction bases unmatched: 7. Looked up from germline, CDR1 is SQVTM and CDR2 is ANQGSEA. The CDR3 is made up of 13 amino acids. The CDR3 loop is CSVSSGSTYEQYF. The CDR3 DNA reads TGCAGCGTCAGTAGCGGGAGTACATACGAGCAGTACTTC.

The chain links TRBV20-1 to TRBJ2-3; TRBD2 matches 7 bases. The V and J ends lost 0 bases and 2 bases, in that order; junction bases with no gene match: 5. Per germline, CDR1 DFQATT and CDR2 SNEGSKA (reference sequence). This CDR3 region has 15 residues. In nucleotides, the CDR3 is TGCAGTGCTAGAGATCTAGGGACTAACACAGATACGCAGTATTTT. It is translated as CSARDLGTNTDTQYF.

This clonotype was picked up a small number of times. The chain employs TRBV20-1 and TRBJ2-7, with a weak D call TRBD1 (6 bases). V was pared by 6 bases and J by 0 bases, with 12 bases between. Germline CDR1 and CDR2: DFQATT and SNEGSKA (reference sequence). This CDR3 has 13 residues. The CDR3, as DNA: TGCAGTGCCGACAGGACAGACTCCTACGAGCAGTACTTC. Amino acid sequence: CSADRTDSYEQYF.

This clonotype was found a few times. The chain uses TRBV7-9 and TRBJ2-3; no reliable D call. Germline-derived CDR1 and CDR2 are SEHNR and FQNEAQ (reference sequence). The CDR3 runs to 14 residues. V lost 7 bases, J lost 4 bases, and 15 bases lay in between. CDR3 residues: CASTLLNGADTQYF. CDR3 DNA: TGTGCCAGCACCCTCCTTAATGGTGCAGATACGCAGTATTTT.